The clone carrying this T cell receptor beta chain came up a few times. Its antigen is currently unknown. The germline CDR1 and CDR2 sequences are SGHTA and FQGTGA. This CDR3 has 18 amino acids. V was clipped by 5 bases and J by 6 bases, with 25 bases between them. TCRdb's copy holds only in-frame clones and misses some; the assay was immunoSEQ multiplex PCR. The table shows 3,500 or so clones, with around three quarters occurring only once. The data were obtained in a study of lymphopenia after photon versus proton radiotherapy. Broader study findings: Photon-treated patients lost naive T cells and TCR diversity; proton-treated stayed stable. In patients who died, overall survival fell as post-nadir TCR diversity dropped more. After the lymphocyte nadir, photon-treated repertoires showed oligoclonal expansion, especially of CD8+ Temra cells.

The chain links TRBV7-3 to TRBJ2-2; a possible D gene is TRBD1 (7 bases). The source material was peripheral blood, sampled from a patient treated with proton-based radiotherapy. This sequence originates from a man at least 80 years old with esophageal cancer. The CDR3 DNA follows: TGTGCCAGCAGCGGGGGCCCCTCGGGCAGGGGGAGGTCCGGGGAGCTGTTTTTT. Its protein is CASSGGPSGRGRSGELFF. The whole variable domain, remainder taken from reference TRBV7-3 and TRBJ2-2, is GAGVSQTPSNKVTEKGKYVELRCDPISGHTALYWYRQSLGQGPEFLIYFQGTGAADDSGLPNDRFFAVRPEGSVSTLKIQRTERGDSAVYLCASSGGPSGRGRSGELFFGEGSRLTVL.